The 2 T cell receptor beta chains below come from one sample, sequenced in a study of Ad26.COV2.S vaccination and SARS-CoV-2 variants. Regarding treatment: some 20 received Ad26.COV2.S at low or high dose, single or two shots; roughly five received placebo; per-sample allocation not given. Samples were taken on day 63 after the first vaccine or placebo injection. Profiled with immunoSEQ multiplex PCR; TCRdb holds only in-frame clones, not every one. The table has about 350,000 clones, around 87% seen once; the top ten hold around 3.6%. This specimen consisted of peripheral blood, obtained in a trial of Ad26.COV2.S vaccine versus placebo. The source is a person between 18 and 65 years old who received the Ad26.COV2.S COVID-19 vaccine or a placebo.

This chain joins TRBV2 and TRBJ2-7, with 7 bases identical to TRBD1. Germline lookup yields CDR1 SNHLY and CDR2 FYNNEI. The CDR3 covers 14 residues. With 7 bases clipped from V and 5 bases from J, the junction kept 11 bases outside the gene matches. The CDR3 sequence: CASTSPTGLHEQYF. The CDR3 DNA reads TGTGCCAGCACCTCACCGACAGGGCTCCACGAGCAGTACTTC.

This clone was seen just once. Here the CDR3 reads CASSLADRDPFYLNSPLHF. The DNA of the CDR3 is TGTGCCAGCAGCTTAGCGGACAGGGACCCCTTCTACCTTAATTCACCCCTCCACTTT. The chain joins TRBV7-2 to TRBJ1-6; 8 bases align to TRBD1. The germline gives CDR1 SGHTA, CDR2 FQGNSA. The CDR3 spans 19 residues. The ends lost 0 bases at V and 6 bases at J; junction bases unmatched: 13.